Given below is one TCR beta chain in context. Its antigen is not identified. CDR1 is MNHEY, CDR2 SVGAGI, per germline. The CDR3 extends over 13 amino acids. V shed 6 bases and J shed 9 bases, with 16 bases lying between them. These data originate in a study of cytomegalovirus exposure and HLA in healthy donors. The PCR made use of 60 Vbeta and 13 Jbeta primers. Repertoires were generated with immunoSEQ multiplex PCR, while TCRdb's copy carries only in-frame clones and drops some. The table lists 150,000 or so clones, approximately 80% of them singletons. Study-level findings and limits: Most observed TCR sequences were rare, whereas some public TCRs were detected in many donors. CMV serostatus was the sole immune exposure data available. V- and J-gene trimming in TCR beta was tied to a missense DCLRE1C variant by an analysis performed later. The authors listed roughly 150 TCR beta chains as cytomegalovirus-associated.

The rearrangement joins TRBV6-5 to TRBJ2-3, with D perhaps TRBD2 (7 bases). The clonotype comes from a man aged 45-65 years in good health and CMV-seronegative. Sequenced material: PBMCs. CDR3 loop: CASRAAGGRTQYF. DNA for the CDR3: TGTGCCAGCAGGGCGGCCGGGGGGCGGACGCAGTATTTT.